The 14 T cell receptor beta chains in this list originate from one sample, sequenced in a study of graft-versus-host responses after intestinal transplantation. TCRdb's copy holds only in-frame clones and misses some; the assay was immunoSEQ multiplex PCR. The sample holds approximately 110,000 clones, about 92% seen once. These receptors are not linked to any known antigen. The sequences come from unstimulated CD8+ T cells sorted from spleen or lymph node cells, collected before transplant. Source of these receptors: a human donor who was the organ donor for an intestinal transplant.

In nucleotides, the CDR3 is TGCGCCAGCAGCCAAGTCGCAGGGATGAAAAATGAGCAGTTCTTC. This translates into CASSQVAGMKNEQFF. V gene TRBV4-3 combines with J gene TRBJ2-1; weak D call: TRBD1 (5 bases). Germline CDR1 is LGHNA and CDR2 is YSLEER. V was pared by 1 base and J by 7 bases, with 14 bases between. CDR3 length: 15 amino acids.

The chain employs TRBV23-1 and TRBJ1-2, with D uncertain. TRBV23-1 is an ORF for which the function is uncertain. Trimming left V 7 bases short and J 4 bases short, with 10 bases between. The length of the CDR3 is 12 residues. CDR3 nucleotide sequence: TGCGCCAGCACCGGCATTAGCTATGGCTACACCTTC. Translated, it gives CASTGISYGYTF.

The chain couples TRBV7-9 to TRBJ1-1, with D perhaps TRBD1 (5 bases). The CDR3 extends over 8 amino acids. V lost 10 bases, J lost 10 bases, and 7 bases lay in between. The V gene's germline CDR1 is SEHNR and CDR2 FQNEAQ (reference sequence). The chain's CDR3 is CATGGAFF. CDR3 sequence (DNA): TGTGCCACCGGGGGAGCTTTCTTT. The entire variable domain, with the rest obtained from reference TRBV7-9 and TRBJ1-1, is as follows: DTGVSQNPRHKITKRGQNVTFRCDPISEHNRLYWYRQTLGQGPEFLTYFQNEAQLEKSRLLSDRFSAERPKGSFSTLEIQRTEQGDSAMYLCATGGAFFGQGTRLTVV.

This sequence joins TRBV7-9 and TRBJ2-2; tentatively, D is TRBD1 (6 bases). Germline loops: CDR1 SEHNR, CDR2 FQNEAQ (reference sequence). This CDR3 region has 13 residues. V lost 11 bases and J lost 6, with 16 bases in between. CDR3 in amino acids: CAGSPTGSGELFF. The CDR3, as DNA: TGTGCCGGGTCCCCAACAGGGTCCGGGGAGCTGTTTTTT.

V usage is TRBV5-1 and J usage is TRBJ2-5, with 11 bases aligning to TRBD2. The end of the DNA aligns better with TRBJ2-7, so the J call may be wrong. Germline lookup yields CDR1 SGHRS and CDR2 YFSETQ. The CDR3 totals 15 residues. CDR3 region: CASSLGTSGSYEQYF. The DNA for the CDR3 is TGCGCCAGCAGCTTGGGGACTAGCGGGTCCTACGAGCAGTACTTC.

The genes are TRBV7-8 and TRBJ2-1; D possibly corresponds to TRBD2 (5 bases). Germline-derived CDR1 and CDR2 are SGHVS and FQNEAQ. V gave up 0 bases and J gave up 5 bases, with 11 bases separating them. The CDR3 covers 15 residues. The CDR3, as DNA: TGTGCCAGCAGCTTAGCCGGGAATGGGGACAATGAGCAGTTCTTC. Its protein product is CASSLAGNGDNEQFF.

This clone was seen a single time. V gene TRBV27 combines with J gene TRBJ1-1, with D tentatively TRBD1 (6 bases). Per germline, CDR1 MNHEY and CDR2 SMNVEV (reference sequence). V was shortened by 3 bases and J by 4 bases, with 9 bases between the two germline ends. This CDR3 is 13 amino acids long. The CDR3 here is CASSFGQTTEAFF. Written as DNA, the CDR3 is TGTGCCAGCAGTTTTGGACAGACCACTGAAGCTTTCTTT.

This clone was seen only once. V is TRBV9 and J is TRBJ2-7; tentative D call: TRBD1 (6 bases). The germline V and J ends were trimmed by 0 bases and 2 bases, with 15 bases remaining between them. The length of the CDR3 is 16 residues. Germline CDR1 and CDR2: SGDLS and YYNGEE. CDR3 coding DNA: TGTGCCAGCAGCGTAGATGGGGACACCGATCCCTACGAGCAGTACTTC. This sequence encodes CASSVDGDTDPYEQYF.

This rearrangement joins TRBV29-1 to TRBJ2-3, with D uncertain. The ends were cut back, 0 bases at V and 5 bases at J, with 15 bases in the middle. This CDR3 comprises 15 residues. Germline V gives CDR1 SQVTM, CDR2 ANQGSEA. CDR3 sequence: CSVEDPGSRGDTQYF. CDR3 nucleotides: TGCAGCGTTGAAGATCCCGGGTCTCGTGGAGATACGCAGTATTTT.

The chain joins TRBV7-6 to TRBJ2-1; unclear D gene. V shed 2 bases and J shed 0 bases, with 8 bases lying between them. The germline V gene encodes CDR1 SGHVS and CDR2 FNYEAQ. CDR3 length: 15 amino acids. CDR3: CASSLTENSYNEQFF. The CDR3 nucleotides read TGTGCCAGCAGCTTAACGGAAAACTCCTACAATGAGCAGTTCTTC.

This chain uses TRBV5-1 with TRBJ2-1, with TRBD2 matching over 8 bases. The CDR3 covers 16 residues. V lost 4 bases, J lost 8 bases, and 14 bases stayed unmatched. Per the germline V gene, CDR1 is SGHRS and CDR2 is YFSETQ. The CDR3 is CASSPGGSLSGDEQFF. CDR3 bases: TGCGCCAGCAGCCCGGGAGGGAGTTTGTCCGGCGATGAGCAGTTCTTC.

The chain uses TRBV2 and TRBJ1-2, with TRBD1 matching over 7 bases. Germline CDR1 reads SNHLY; CDR2 reads FYNNEI. Trimming took 7 bases from V and 4 from J; bases not matched to a gene: 6. This CDR3 region has 13 residues. Here the CDR3 DNA reads TGTGCCAGCATCCATCCAGGGGGCTATGGCTACACCTTC. This sequence encodes CASIHPGGYGYTF.

This clone was counted once. Here the CDR3 reads CASSDRRTGVYGYTF. The CDR3 DNA sequence: TGTGCCAGCAGTGACCGTAGGACAGGGGTCTATGGCTACACCTTC. J is TRBJ1-2 and V is TRBV6-1; 9 bases map to TRBD1. Per the germline V gene, CDR1 is MNHNS and CDR2 is SASEGT. Unmatched junction bases numbered 6, after V lost 3 bases and J lost 4 bases. CDR3 length: 15 residues.

The chain uses TRBV2 and TRBJ2-7; D possibly uses TRBD1 or TRBD2 (6 bases each). The CDR3 consists of 13 residues. Germline CDR1 is SNHLY and CDR2 is FYNNEI. Trimming removed 8 bases from V and 7 bases from J, with 18 bases in between. CDR3 coding DNA: TGTGCCAGCGGGCTCTGGGGGGCGGAAGAGCAGTACTTC. It encodes CASGLWGAEEQYF.